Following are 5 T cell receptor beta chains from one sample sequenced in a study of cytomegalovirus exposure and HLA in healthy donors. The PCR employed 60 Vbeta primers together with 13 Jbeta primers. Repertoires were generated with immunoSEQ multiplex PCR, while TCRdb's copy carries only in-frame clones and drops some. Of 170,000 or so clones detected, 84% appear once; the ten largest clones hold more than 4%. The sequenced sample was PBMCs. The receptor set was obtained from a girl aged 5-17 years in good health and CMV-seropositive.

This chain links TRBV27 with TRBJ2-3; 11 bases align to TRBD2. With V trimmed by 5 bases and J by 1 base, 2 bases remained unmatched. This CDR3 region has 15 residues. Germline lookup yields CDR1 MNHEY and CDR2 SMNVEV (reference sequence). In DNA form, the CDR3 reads TGTGCCAGCAGTCGGACTAGCGGGCGCACAGATACGCAGTATTTT. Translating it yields CASSRTSGRTDTQYF.

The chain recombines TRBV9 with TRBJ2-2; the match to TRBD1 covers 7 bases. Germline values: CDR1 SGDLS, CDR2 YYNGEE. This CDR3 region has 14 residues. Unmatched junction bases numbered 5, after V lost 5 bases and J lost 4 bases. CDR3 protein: CASRGDRSTGELFF. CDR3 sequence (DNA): TGTGCCAGCAGAGGGGACAGAAGCACCGGGGAGCTGTTTTTT.

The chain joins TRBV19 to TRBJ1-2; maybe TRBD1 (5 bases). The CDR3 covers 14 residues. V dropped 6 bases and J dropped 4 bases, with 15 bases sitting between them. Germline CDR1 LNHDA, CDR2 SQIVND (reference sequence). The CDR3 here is CASRVQGGGYGYTF. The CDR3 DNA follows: TGTGCCAGTAGAGTCCAGGGAGGAGGCTATGGCTACACCTTC.

The CDR3 is CASSSQGNYGYTF. The CDR3 bases are TGTGCCAGTAGTTCACAGGGTAACTATGGCTACACCTTC. V usage is TRBV19 and J usage is TRBJ1-2; tentatively, D is TRBD1 (6 bases). Germline CDR1 reads LNHDA; CDR2 reads SQIVND (reference sequence). CDR3 size: 13 residues. V was clipped by 5 bases and J by 1 base, with 8 bases between them. Based on the CDR3 plus reference TRBV19 and TRBJ1-2, the full variable domain is DGGITQSPKYLFRKEGQNVTLSCEQNLNHDAMYWYRQDPGQGLRLIYYSQIVNDFQKGDIAEGYSVSREKKESFPLTVTSAQKNPTAFYLCASSSQGNYGYTFGSGTRLTVV.

CDR3 protein: CASSLTGRGYTF. The CDR3 DNA reads as TGTGCCAGCAGCCTGACAGGGCGCGGCTACACCTTC. The rearrangement joins TRBV5-4 to TRBJ1-2; 7 bases line up with TRBD1. The CDR3 has 12 amino acids. Germline V gene sequence: CDR1 SGHNT, CDR2 YYREEE (reference sequence). V dropped 4 bases and J dropped 8; count of bases not matched to a gene: 5. The entire variable domain, with the rest obtained from reference TRBV5-4 and TRBJ1-2, is as follows: ETGVTQSPTHLIKTRGQQVTLRCSSQSGHNTVSWYQQALGQGPQFIFQYYREEENGRGNFPPRFSGLQFPNYSSELNVNALELDDSALYLCASSLTGRGYTFGSGTRLTVV.